This T cell receptor beta chain was found in a study of T cell responses to AZD1222 COVID-19 vaccine. The method was immunoSEQ multiplex PCR; TCRdb's version includes in-frame clones alone and lacks a portion of them. The table records 150,000 or so clones, around 90% of them present only once. The material was peripheral blood, obtained 28 days after the second AZD1222 dose. This TCR came from an adult who received the AZD1222 COVID-19 vaccine.

In DNA form, the CDR3 reads TGTGCCAGCAGCTTCACAGGGGCAGGGCAGCCCCAGCATTTT. Translation gives CASSFTGAGQPQHF. V gene TRBV7-2 combines with J gene TRBJ1-5; TRBD1 aligns across 7 bases. The CDR3 loop spans 14 amino acids. With V trimmed by 3 bases and J by 7 bases, 6 bases remained unmatched. The germline V gene has CDR1 SGHTA and CDR2 FQGNSA.